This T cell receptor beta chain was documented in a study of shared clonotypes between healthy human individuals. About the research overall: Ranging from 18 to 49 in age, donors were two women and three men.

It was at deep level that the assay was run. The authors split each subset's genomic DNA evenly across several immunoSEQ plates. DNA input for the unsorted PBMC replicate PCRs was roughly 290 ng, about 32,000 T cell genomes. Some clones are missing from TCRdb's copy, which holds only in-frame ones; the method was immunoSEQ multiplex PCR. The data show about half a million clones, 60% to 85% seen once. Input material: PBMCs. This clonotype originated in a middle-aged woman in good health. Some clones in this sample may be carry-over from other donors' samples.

CDR3 DNA sequence: TGTGCCAGCAGCTTACTCCAGGTTGTTGCAACTAATGAAAAACTGTTTTTT. Translated, it gives CASSLLQVVATNEKLFF. The chain joins TRBV7-9 to TRBJ1-4; D not certain. CDR1 is SEHNR, CDR2 FQNEAQ, per germline (reference sequence). V shed 2 bases and J shed 0 bases, with 13 bases lying between them. The CDR3 contains 17 residues.